These 18 T cell receptor beta chains originate from one sample sequenced in a study of identical twins. TCRdb reanalysed the 5' RACE reads using MiXCR and keeps one entry per CDR3 protein. This sample yields hundreds of thousands of distinct CDR3 sequences, of which roughly a tenth are seen a single time; 5% to 5.5% belongs to the top ten. The sequencing input was memory (CD45RO+) T cells sorted from blood. The receptors were gathered from a woman between 18 and 29 years old in good health.

Here the CDR3 reads CSARDERGGAGEQYF. CDR3 DNA: TGCAGTGCTAGAGATGAGCGCGGGGGGGCCGGCGAGCAGTACTTC. The rearrangement joins TRBV20-1 to TRBJ2-7, with 9 bases matching TRBD2. The trim removed 0 bases at V and 6 bases at J, leaving 9 bases unmatched. Per the germline V gene, CDR1 is DFQATT and CDR2 is SNEGSKA (reference sequence). The CDR3 has 15 amino acids.

This clonotype was seen a few times. This chain joins TRBV5-1 and TRBJ2-6, with D uncertain. Per the germline V gene, CDR1 is SGHRS and CDR2 is YFSETQ. V lost 2 bases, J lost 0 bases, and 9 bases lay in between. CDR3 size: 16 residues. The CDR3 DNA sequence: TGCGCCAGCAGCTTCGGAAGATACTCTGGGGCCAACGTCCTGACTTTC. Its translation is CASSFGRYSGANVLTF.

This clonotype has just a few counts. CDR3: CASSLGRNEAFF. DNA for the CDR3: TGCGCCAGCAGCTTGGGTAGAAATGAAGCTTTCTTT. The rearrangement links TRBV5-1 to TRBJ1-1; D remains unclear. Germline V gene lookup returns CDR1 SGHRS and CDR2 YFSETQ. V lost 0 bases and J 7 bases, leaving 7 bases between the germline ends. The CDR3 runs 12 residues.

The chain recombines TRBV12-3 or TRBV12-4 with TRBJ1-5, with D uncertain. The CDR3 totals 14 residues. Between the trimmed V and J ends, which lost 4 bases and 0 bases, there was a span of 7 bases. The CDR3 spells CASSYYTSNQPQHF. The CDR3 bases are TGTGCCAGCAGTTATTACACTAGCAATCAGCCCCAGCATTTT.

This clonotype was seen a few times. The V and J genes are TRBV11-3 and TRBJ1-3; unclear D gene. V was cut by 2 bases and J by 4 bases, with 3 bases left in between. The germline CDR1 and CDR2 sequences are SGHNT and YENEEA. This CDR3 comprises 12 residues. The chain's CDR3 is CASSLFGNTIYF. DNA for the CDR3: TGTGCCAGCAGCTTATTCGGAAACACCATATATTTT.

In DNA form, the CDR3 reads TGCAGTGCTAGAGATCAAGACAGCTCCTACGAGCAGTACTTC. It specifies CSARDQDSSYEQYF. The chain uses TRBV20-1 and TRBJ2-7; D might be TRBD1 (5 bases). Trimming pared 0 bases from V and 0 bases from J, leaving 9 bases between. CDR1 is DFQATT and CDR2 is SNEGSKA in the germline V gene (reference sequence). CDR3 length: 14 residues.

CDR3 DNA: TGCAGTGCTAGAGACCCCAAGCGGGAGGGCCCATATACGCAGTATTTT. This sequence encodes CSARDPKREGPYTQYF. The chain is built from TRBV20-1 and TRBJ2-3; the match to TRBD2 covers 10 bases. The CDR3 runs to 16 residues. Germline lookup yields CDR1 DFQATT and CDR2 SNEGSKA (reference sequence). V lost 0 bases to trimming and J lost 7 bases; unmatched junction nucleotides: 10.

The chain recombines TRBV3-1 with TRBJ2-3; TRBD1 is a possible D gene (6 bases). With 4 bases removed from V and 2 bases from J, the gap between germline ends came to 13 bases. Germline lookup yields CDR1 LGHDT and CDR2 YNNKEL (reference sequence). The CDR3 consists of 15 residues. CDR3 loop: CASSPIDRYTDTQYF. The DNA of the CDR3 is TGTGCCAGCAGCCCCATCGACAGGTACACAGATACGCAGTATTTT.

V and J are TRBV7-9 and TRBJ1-4, with a tentative D call TRBD1 (6 bases). The CDR3 covers 14 residues. Trimming shortened V by 5 bases and J by 8 bases, and 15 bases separated the two germline ends. Germline V CDR1 and CDR2: SEHNR, FQNEAQ (reference sequence). The CDR3 here is CASSLGGGWEKLFF. The CDR3 DNA is TGTGCCAGCAGCCTCGGGGGGGGCTGGGAAAAACTGTTTTTT.

This clonotype occurred many times. The genes are TRBV5-1 and TRBJ1-1; D remains unclear. V lost 0 bases and J 0 bases, leaving 9 bases between the germline ends. CDR1 SGHRS and CDR2 YFSETQ come from the germline V gene. This CDR3 comprises 15 residues. CDR3 sequence: CASSLAGGMNTEAFF. CDR3 in DNA: TGCGCCAGCAGCTTGGCCGGTGGGATGAACACTGAAGCTTTCTTT.

In this sample, this clonotype turned up a few times. V usage is TRBV9 and J usage is TRBJ2-3, with 11 bases lining up with TRBD2. This CDR3 is built from 17 residues. The ends lost 1 base at V and 5 bases at J; junction bases unmatched: 9. Looked up from germline, CDR1 is SGDLS and CDR2 is YYNGEE. CDR3 in amino acids: CASSVWTSGRGRDTQYF. CDR3 nucleotides: TGTGCCAGCAGCGTATGGACTAGCGGGCGGGGGCGAGATACGCAGTATTTT.

This clonotype was seen ten or more times. This chain uses TRBV6-2 or TRBV6-3 with TRBJ2-3, with D hard to call. Trimming cost V 4 bases and J 3 bases, with 8 bases left between them. Germline CDR1 reads MNHEY; CDR2 reads SVGEGT. The CDR3 runs 13 residues. The CDR3 spells CASSLAETDTQYF. The CDR3 coding sequence is TGTGCCAGCAGTTTGGCCGAGACAGATACGCAGTATTTT.

The V gene is TRBV7-8, the J gene TRBJ1-1; 8 bases align to TRBD1. Trimming took 5 bases from V and 1 from J; bases not matched to a gene: 6. This CDR3 is 15 amino acids long. Germline V gene data show CDR1 as SGHVS and CDR2 as FQNEAQ. Here the CDR3 DNA reads TGTGCCAGCAGCGCTAGACAGGGGCGGAACACTGAAGCTTTCTTT. It is translated as CASSARQGRNTEAFF.

The rearrangement uses TRBV7-3 and TRBJ1-1, with D possibly matching TRBD1 (5 bases). Germline CDR1 is SGHTA and CDR2 is FQGTGA. This CDR3 has 15 amino acids. Trimming cost V 4 bases and J 6 bases, with 18 bases left between them. CDR3 region: CASSSSAGGNAEAFF. CDR3 coding DNA: TGTGCCAGCAGCTCGTCCGCGGGGGGAAACGCTGAAGCTTTCTTT. Supplemented by reference TRBV7-3 and TRBJ1-1, the full variable domain reads GAGVSQTPSNKVTEKGKYVELRCDPISGHTALYWYRQSLGQGPEFLIYFQGTGAADDSGLPNDRFFAVRPEGSVSTLKIQRTERGDSAVYLCASSSSAGGNAEAFFGQGTRLTVV.

This clonotype was seen more than once but under ten times. The chain joins TRBV2 to TRBJ2-3; 11 bases are a match to TRBD2. The CDR3 length is 12 residues. In germline, CDR1 is SNHLY, CDR2 FYNNEI. The trim removed 11 bases at V and 5 bases at J, leaving 3 bases unmatched. This chain's CDR3 is CAGGLAGDTQYF. DNA for the CDR3: TGTGCCGGAGGACTAGCGGGAGATACGCAGTATTTT.

A few counts support this clonotype. The V and J genes are TRBV9 and TRBJ2-7; D ambiguous. Trimming left V 10 bases short and J 3 bases short, with 20 bases between. The CDR3 runs 14 residues. CDR1 is SGDLS and CDR2 is YYNGEE in the germline V gene. As DNA, the CDR3 is TGTGCCCCTCAGGCCTCGGGTATACGCTACGAGCAGTACTTC. Translating it yields CAPQASGIRYEQYF.

The table lists this clonotype with a few counts. The chain uses TRBV7-8 and TRBJ2-2; a weak D match, TRBD1 (6 bases). V lost 8 bases and J lost 4, with 17 bases in between. This CDR3 comprises 15 residues. Germline lookup yields CDR1 SGHVS and CDR2 FQNEAQ. The CDR3 is CASALDSFVTGELFF. As DNA, the CDR3 is TGTGCCAGCGCCTTGGACAGTTTCGTCACCGGGGAGCTGTTTTTT.

V gene TRBV29-1 combines with J gene TRBJ2-1; TRBD2 might be the D (6 bases). Trimming removed 3 bases at V and 9 bases at J, with 15 bases between. Germline V lookup: CDR1 SQVTM, CDR2 ANQGSEA. The CDR3 spans 13 residues. The CDR3 loop is CSVDSGGTGEQFF. CDR3 sequence (DNA): TGCAGCGTTGATAGCGGTGGGACTGGTGAGCAGTTCTTC.